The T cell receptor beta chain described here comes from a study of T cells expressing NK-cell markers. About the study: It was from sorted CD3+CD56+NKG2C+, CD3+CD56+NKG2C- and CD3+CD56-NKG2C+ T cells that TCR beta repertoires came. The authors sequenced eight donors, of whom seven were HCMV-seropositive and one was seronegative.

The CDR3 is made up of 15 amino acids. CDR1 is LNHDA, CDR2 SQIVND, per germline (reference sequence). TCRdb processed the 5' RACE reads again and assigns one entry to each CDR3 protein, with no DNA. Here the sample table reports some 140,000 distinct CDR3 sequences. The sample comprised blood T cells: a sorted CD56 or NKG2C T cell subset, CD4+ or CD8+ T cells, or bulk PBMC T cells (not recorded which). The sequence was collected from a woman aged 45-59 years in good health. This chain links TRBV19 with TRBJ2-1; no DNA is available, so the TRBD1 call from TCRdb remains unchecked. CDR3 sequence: CASVPQRAGGSEQFF.